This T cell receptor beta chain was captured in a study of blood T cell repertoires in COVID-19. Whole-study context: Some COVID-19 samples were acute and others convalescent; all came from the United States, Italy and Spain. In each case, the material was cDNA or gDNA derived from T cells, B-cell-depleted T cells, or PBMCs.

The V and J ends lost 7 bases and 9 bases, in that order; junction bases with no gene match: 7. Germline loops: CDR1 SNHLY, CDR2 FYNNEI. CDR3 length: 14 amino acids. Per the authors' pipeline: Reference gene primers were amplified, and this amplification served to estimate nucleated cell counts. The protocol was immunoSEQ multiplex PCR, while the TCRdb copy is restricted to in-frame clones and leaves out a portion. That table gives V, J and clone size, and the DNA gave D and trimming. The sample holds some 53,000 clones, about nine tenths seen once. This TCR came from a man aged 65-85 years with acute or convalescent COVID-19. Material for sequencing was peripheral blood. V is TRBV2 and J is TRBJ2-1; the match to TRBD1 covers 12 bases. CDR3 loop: CASMRGQGAIEQFF. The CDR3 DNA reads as TGTGCCAGCATGAGGGGACAGGGGGCGATTGAGCAGTTCTTC.